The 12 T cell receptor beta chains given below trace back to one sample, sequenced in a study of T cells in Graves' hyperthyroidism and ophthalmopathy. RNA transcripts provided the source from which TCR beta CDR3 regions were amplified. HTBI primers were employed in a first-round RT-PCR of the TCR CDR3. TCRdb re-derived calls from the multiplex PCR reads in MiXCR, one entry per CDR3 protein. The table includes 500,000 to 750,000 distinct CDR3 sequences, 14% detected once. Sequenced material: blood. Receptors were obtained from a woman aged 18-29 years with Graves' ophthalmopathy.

The DNA for the CDR3 is TGTGCCAGCAGCTTAGTATCGTCTAGCGCCTACCCCTACAATGAGCAGTTCTTC. Residues: CASSLVSSSAYPYNEQFF. J is TRBJ2-1 and V is TRBV7-2, with D perhaps matching TRBD2 (6 bases). The CDR3 totals 18 residues. CDR1 is SGHTA and CDR2 is FQGNSA in the germline V gene. Trimming left V 1 base short and J 2 bases short, with 18 bases between.

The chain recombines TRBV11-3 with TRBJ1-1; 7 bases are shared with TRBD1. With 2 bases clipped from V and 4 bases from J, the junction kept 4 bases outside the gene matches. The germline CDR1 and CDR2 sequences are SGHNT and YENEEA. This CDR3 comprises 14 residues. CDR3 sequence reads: CASSLTTGTTEAFF. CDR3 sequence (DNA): TGTGCCAGCAGCTTAACGACAGGGACCACTGAAGCTTTCTTT.

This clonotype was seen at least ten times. The CDR3 loop is CSALGRQDEQFF. The CDR3 nucleotides are TGCAGCGCGTTGGGTCGGCAGGATGAGCAGTTCTTC. The chain carries TRBV29-1 and TRBJ2-1; no reliable D call. Germline CDR1 is SQVTM and CDR2 is ANQGSEA. The CDR3 sequence is 12 residues long. The V and J ends lost 7 bases and 8 bases respectively, with 15 bases between them.

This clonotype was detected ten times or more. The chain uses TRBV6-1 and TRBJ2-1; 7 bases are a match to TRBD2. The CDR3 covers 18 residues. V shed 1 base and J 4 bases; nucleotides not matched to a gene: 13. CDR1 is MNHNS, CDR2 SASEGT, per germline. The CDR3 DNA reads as TGTGCCAGCAGTGAAGGTCGTACTTGGCTAGCGGTTTACAATGAGCAGTTCTTC. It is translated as CASSEGRTWLAVYNEQFF.

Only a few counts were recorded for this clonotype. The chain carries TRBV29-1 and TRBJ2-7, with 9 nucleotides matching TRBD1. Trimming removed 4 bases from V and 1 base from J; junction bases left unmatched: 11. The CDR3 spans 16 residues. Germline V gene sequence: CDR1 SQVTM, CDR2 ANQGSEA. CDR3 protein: CSVGTGEGFFSYEQYF. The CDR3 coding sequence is TGCAGCGTTGGGACAGGGGAAGGCTTTTTTTCCTACGAGCAGTACTTC.

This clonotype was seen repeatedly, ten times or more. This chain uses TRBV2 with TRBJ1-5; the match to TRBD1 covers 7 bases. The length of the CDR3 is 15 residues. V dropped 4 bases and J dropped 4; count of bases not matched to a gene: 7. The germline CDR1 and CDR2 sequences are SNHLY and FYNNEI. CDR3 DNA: TGTGCCAGCAGTGTCCACAGGGGAAATAATCAGCCCCAGCATTTT. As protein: CASSVHRGNNQPQHF.

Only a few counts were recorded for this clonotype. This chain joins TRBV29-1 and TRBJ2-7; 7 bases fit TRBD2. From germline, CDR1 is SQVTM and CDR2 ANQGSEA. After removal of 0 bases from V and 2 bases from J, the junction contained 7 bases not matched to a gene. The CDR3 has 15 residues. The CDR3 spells CSVEDRASGTYEQYF. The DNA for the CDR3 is TGCAGCGTTGAAGATCGGGCTAGCGGTACCTACGAGCAGTACTTC.

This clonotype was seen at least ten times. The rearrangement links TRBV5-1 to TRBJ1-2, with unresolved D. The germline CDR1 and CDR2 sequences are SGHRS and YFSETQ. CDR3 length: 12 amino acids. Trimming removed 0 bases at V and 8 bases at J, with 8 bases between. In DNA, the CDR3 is TGCGCCAGCAGCTTGGGCTCCAGCGGCTACACCTTC. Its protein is CASSLGSSGYTF.

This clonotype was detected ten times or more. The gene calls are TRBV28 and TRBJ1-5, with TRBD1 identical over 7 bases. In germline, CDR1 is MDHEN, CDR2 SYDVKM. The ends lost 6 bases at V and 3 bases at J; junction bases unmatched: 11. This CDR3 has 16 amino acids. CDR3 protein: CASRLQVGGANQPQHF. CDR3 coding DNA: TGTGCCAGCAGACTGCAGGTAGGGGGCGCCAATCAGCCCCAGCATTTT.

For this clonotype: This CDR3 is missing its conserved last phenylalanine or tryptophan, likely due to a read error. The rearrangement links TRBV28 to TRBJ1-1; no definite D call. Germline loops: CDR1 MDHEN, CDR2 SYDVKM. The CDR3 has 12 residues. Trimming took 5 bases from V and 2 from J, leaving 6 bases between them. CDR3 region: CASSPSNTEAFL. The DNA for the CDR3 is TGTGCCAGCAGTCCCTCCAACACTGAAGCTTTCCTT.

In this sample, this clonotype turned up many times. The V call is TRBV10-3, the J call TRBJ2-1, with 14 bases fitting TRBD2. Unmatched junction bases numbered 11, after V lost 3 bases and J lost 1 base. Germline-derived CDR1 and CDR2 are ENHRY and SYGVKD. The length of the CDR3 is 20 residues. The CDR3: CAISDGTSGSLHRSYNEQFF. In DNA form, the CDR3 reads TGTGCCATCAGTGACGGGACTAGCGGGAGTCTCCATCGTTCCTACAATGAGCAGTTCTTC.

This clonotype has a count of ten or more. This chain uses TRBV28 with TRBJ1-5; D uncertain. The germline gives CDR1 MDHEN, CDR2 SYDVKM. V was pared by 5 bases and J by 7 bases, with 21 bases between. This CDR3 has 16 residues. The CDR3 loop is CASSEHKIREEQPQHF. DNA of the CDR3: TGTGCCAGCAGTGAGCACAAAATTAGGGAAGAGCAGCCCCAGCATTTT. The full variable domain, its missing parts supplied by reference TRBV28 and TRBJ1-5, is DVKVTQSSRYLVKRTGEKVFLECVQDMDHENMFWYRQDPGLGLRLIYFSYDVKMKEKGDIPEGYSVSREKKERFSLILESASTNQTSMYLCASSEHKIREEQPQHFGDGTRLSIL.